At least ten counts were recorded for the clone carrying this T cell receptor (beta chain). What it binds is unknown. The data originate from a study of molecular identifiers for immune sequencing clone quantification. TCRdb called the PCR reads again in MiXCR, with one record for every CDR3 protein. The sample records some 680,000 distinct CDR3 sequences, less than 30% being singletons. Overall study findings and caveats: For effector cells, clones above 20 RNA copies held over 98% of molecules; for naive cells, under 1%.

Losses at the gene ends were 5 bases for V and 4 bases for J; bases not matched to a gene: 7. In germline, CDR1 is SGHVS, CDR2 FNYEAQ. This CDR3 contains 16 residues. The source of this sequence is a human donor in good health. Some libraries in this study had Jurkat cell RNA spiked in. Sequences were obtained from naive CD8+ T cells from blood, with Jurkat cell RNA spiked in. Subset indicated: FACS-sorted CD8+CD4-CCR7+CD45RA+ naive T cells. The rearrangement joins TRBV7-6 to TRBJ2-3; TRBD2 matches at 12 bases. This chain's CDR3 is CASSRGLAGTADTQYF. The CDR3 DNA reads TGTGCCAGCAGCAGGGGACTAGCGGGTACGGCAGATACGCAGTATTTT.